Shown below are 15 T cell receptor beta chains from a single sample sequenced in a study of cytomegalovirus exposure and HLA in healthy donors listed by TCRdb under 2017. Libraries were built with the immunoSEQ multiplex PCR assay. The multiplex PCR relied on a mix of 60 forward primers for TCR Vbeta segments and 13 reverse primers for TCR Jbeta segments. Imported from immuneACCESS, the table was reduced by TCRdb to in-frame sequences with V and J called. These copies leave out some clones; in studies compared against another copy, an unresolved V gene accounts for under half, and the cause of the remainder is not known. This sample comprises about 170,000 clones, 65% to 85% of them detected only once. Together, the top ten hold just over 4.5% of the sample. Source material: PBMCs. These receptors were taken from a woman aged 45-65 years in good health and CMV-seropositive.

J is TRBJ2-1 and V is TRBV5-4, with 7 bases matching TRBD2. Trimming took 6 bases from V and 8 from J; bases not matched to a gene: 8. Germline loops: CDR1 SGHNT, CDR2 YYREEE (reference sequence). CDR3 length: 13 amino acids. As DNA, the CDR3 is TGTGCCAGCACTGTGCTGGGAGGGGATGAGCAGTTCTTC. Protein sequence: CASTVLGGDEQFF. Full variable domain (outside the CDR3, taken from reference TRBV5-4 and TRBJ2-1): ETGVTQSPTHLIKTRGQQVTLRCSSQSGHNTVSWYQQALGQGPQFIFQYYREEENGRGNFPPRFSGLQFPNYSSELNVNALELDDSALYLCASTVLGGDEQFFGPGTRLTVL.

This clone has just a few counts. The chain employs TRBV10-1 and TRBJ2-1; TRBD2 agrees at 8 bases. From germline, CDR1 is WNHNN and CDR2 SYGVQD (reference sequence). The CDR3 length is 16 residues. With V trimmed by 10 bases and J by 5 bases, 16 bases remained unmatched. CDR3 coding DNA: TGCGCCATCCGGGAGGGAGTATTCCGTCATCACAATGAGCAGTTCTTC. This codes for CAIREGVFRHHNEQFF.

The chain combines TRBV19 with TRBJ1-2; perhaps TRBD1 as D (6 bases). There are 17 residues in the CDR3. From germline, CDR1 is LNHDA and CDR2 SQIVND (reference sequence). The V end lost 3 bases, the J end lost 2 bases, and 19 bases lay between the germline ends. The CDR3 region is CASSIRGGVAANYGYTF. CDR3 in DNA: TGTGCCAGTAGTATCCGAGGGGGAGTGGCCGCGAACTATGGCTACACCTTC.

This clone was seen only once. V and J are TRBV28 and TRBJ2-7; 7 positions agree with TRBD1. Germline V gene lookup returns CDR1 MDHEN and CDR2 SYDVKM. The V gene end was trimmed by 10 bases and the J gene end by 3 bases; junction bases not matched to a gene: 9. This CDR3 is built from 13 residues. CDR3 region: CAKNRDSYYEQYF. For the CDR3, the DNA is TGTGCCAAGAATCGGGACAGCTACTACGAGCAGTACTTC.

This chain connects TRBV2 to TRBJ2-1; possibly TRBD1 for D (6 bases). The V and J ends lost 4 bases and 2 bases respectively, with 6 bases between them. This CDR3 has 13 amino acids. Germline V gives CDR1 SNHLY, CDR2 FYNNEI. CDR3 amino acids: CASSGTAYNEQFF. Written as DNA, the CDR3 is TGTGCCAGCAGTGGGACAGCCTACAATGAGCAGTTCTTC.

The chain carries TRBV27 and TRBJ1-5; possibly TRBD1 for D (5 bases). The CDR3 runs to 16 residues. V lost 5 bases, J lost 4 bases, and 18 bases lay in between. Germline V gene sequence: CDR1 MNHEY, CDR2 SMNVEV (reference sequence). Written as DNA, the CDR3 is TGTGCCAGCAGTATCTCGTGGGGGGTCAGTAATCAGCCCCAGCATTTT. The encoded protein is CASSISWGVSNQPQHF.

This clone was detected once. The chain carries TRBV2 and TRBJ2-7, with D tentatively TRBD2 (5 bases). Trimming removed 5 bases from V and 4 bases from J, with 12 bases in between. Germline V gene data show CDR1 as SNHLY and CDR2 as FYNNEI. The CDR3 has 13 residues. CDR3 sequence reads: CASSPPPGYEQYF. CDR3 DNA: TGTGCCAGCAGTCCCCCACCGGGATACGAGCAGTACTTC.

V gene TRBV7-9 combines with J gene TRBJ2-1; possible D gene TRBD2, 6 bases. The CDR3 sequence is 15 residues long. CDR1 is SEHNR and CDR2 is FQNEAQ in the germline V gene (reference sequence). V was pared by 3 bases and J by 3 bases, with 12 bases between. The CDR3 loop reads CASSLVRGIYNEQFF. CDR3 DNA sequence: TGTGCCAGCAGCTTGGTCCGGGGGATCTACAATGAGCAGTTCTTC.

The chain recombines TRBV30 with TRBJ2-1; TRBD2 might be the D (6 bases). Germline-derived CDR1 and CDR2 are GTSNPN and SVGIG (reference sequence). The CDR3 totals 15 residues. V lost 3 bases to trimming and J lost 1 base, with 13 bases between them. The CDR3 loop is CAWSHRGRSYNEQFF. The CDR3 DNA reads as TGTGCCTGGAGCCACCGGGGGAGATCCTACAATGAGCAGTTCTTC.

The chain is built from TRBV7-2 and TRBJ1-1; 9 bases are a match to TRBD1. The CDR3 contains 14 residues. Germline CDR1 is SGHTA and CDR2 is FQGNSA. Trimming removed 5 bases from V and 6 bases from J; junction bases left unmatched: 7. CDR3 coding DNA: TGTGCCAGCAGCCGGGACAGGGCGGTCTCTGAAGCTTTCTTT. Translated, it gives CASSRDRAVSEAFF.

The genes are TRBV6-4 and TRBJ2-2; D is unresolved. The V gene lost 5 bases and the J gene lost 8 bases, with 12 bases spanning the gap. Germline CDR1 MRHNA, CDR2 SNTAGT. This CDR3 has 13 residues. As DNA, the CDR3 is TGTGCCAGCAGTCAGCAGGATACGGGGGAGCTGTTTTTT. Its translation is CASSQQDTGELFF.

The chain combines TRBV19 with TRBJ1-1; 9 bases are shared with TRBD1. The CDR3 consists of 14 residues. With V trimmed by 4 bases and J by 7 bases, 7 bases remained unmatched. Per germline, CDR1 LNHDA and CDR2 SQIVND (reference sequence). The CDR3, as DNA: TGTGCCAGTAGTAGGGACAGGGAGGGGCTTGAAGCTTTCTTT. This gives the protein CASSRDREGLEAFF.

In its sample, this clone was seen a few times. This chain links TRBV7-2 with TRBJ2-5, with D perhaps matching TRBD2 (5 bases). Germline CDR1 and CDR2: SGHTA and FQGNSA. The CDR3 is 16 amino acids. Deletions cut 1 base from V and 0 bases from J, with 12 bases between. CDR3 nucleotides: TGTGCCAGCAGCTTAGTCACGGGATGGTACCAAGAGACCCAGTACTTC. Amino acid sequence: CASSLVTGWYQETQYF.

This clone was seen a few times. V usage is TRBV6-5 and J usage is TRBJ1-2, with D perhaps matching TRBD1 (6 bases). This CDR3 has 14 amino acids. Germline V gene data show CDR1 as MNHEY and CDR2 as SVGAGI. The V end lost 5 bases, the J end lost 8 bases, and 18 bases lay between the germline ends. The CDR3 here is CASSPAGTSNGYTF. CDR3 in DNA: TGTGCCAGCAGTCCCGCCGGGACATCCAACGGCTACACCTTC.

This clone was counted a few times. It may be a read error: a sequence one base away is much more abundant. Other DNA sequences from this sample encode an identical CDR3 as well. V gene TRBV7-2 combines with J gene TRBJ2-7; no definite D call. V lost 5 bases and J 6 bases, leaving 5 bases between the germline ends. The V gene's germline CDR1 is SGHTA and CDR2 FQGNSA. This CDR3 spans 10 amino acids. The CDR3 DNA reads as TGTGCCAGCAGCCCGCGCGAGCAGTACTTC. Translated, it gives CASSPREQYF.